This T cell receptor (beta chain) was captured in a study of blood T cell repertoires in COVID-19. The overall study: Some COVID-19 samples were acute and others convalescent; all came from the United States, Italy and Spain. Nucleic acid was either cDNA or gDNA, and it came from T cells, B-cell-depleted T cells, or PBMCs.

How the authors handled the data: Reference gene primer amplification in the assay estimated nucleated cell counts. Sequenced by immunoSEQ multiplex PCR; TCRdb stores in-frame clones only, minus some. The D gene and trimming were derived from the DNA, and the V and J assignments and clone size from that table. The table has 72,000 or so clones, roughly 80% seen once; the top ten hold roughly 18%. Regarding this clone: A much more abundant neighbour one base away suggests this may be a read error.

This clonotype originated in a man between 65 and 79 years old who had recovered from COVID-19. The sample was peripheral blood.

In nucleotides, the CDR3 is TGTGTCAGCAGTGAAAGAGGCGGGGGAAACACCATATATTTT. This translates into CVSSERGGGNTIYF. This chain connects TRBV25-1 to TRBJ1-3, with D unresolved. CDR1 is MGHDK and CDR2 is SYGVNS in the germline V gene. The CDR3 runs to 14 residues.